This T cell receptor (beta chain) was identified during a study of blood T cell repertoires in COVID-19. At the level of the study: There were acute and convalescent COVID-19 samples, and they came from the United States, Italy and Spain.

Germline CDR1 reads DFQATT; CDR2 reads SNEGSKA (reference sequence). CDR3 length: 11 residues. V lost 3 bases, J lost 6 bases, and 1 base stayed unmatched. Using immunoSEQ multiplex PCR, the repertoire was profiled, and TCRdb retains in-frame clones only, with some absent. The data hold 150,000 or so clones, with roughly 80% observed a single time. The origin of this receptor is a man between 60 and 70 years old with acute or convalescent COVID-19. The rearrangement links TRBV20-1 to TRBJ2-7; TRBD1 matches at 8 bases. The sequenced sample consisted of peripheral blood. The CDR3: CSASTGGEQYF. The DNA for the CDR3 is TGCAGTGCTAGCACAGGGGGCGAGCAGTACTTC.